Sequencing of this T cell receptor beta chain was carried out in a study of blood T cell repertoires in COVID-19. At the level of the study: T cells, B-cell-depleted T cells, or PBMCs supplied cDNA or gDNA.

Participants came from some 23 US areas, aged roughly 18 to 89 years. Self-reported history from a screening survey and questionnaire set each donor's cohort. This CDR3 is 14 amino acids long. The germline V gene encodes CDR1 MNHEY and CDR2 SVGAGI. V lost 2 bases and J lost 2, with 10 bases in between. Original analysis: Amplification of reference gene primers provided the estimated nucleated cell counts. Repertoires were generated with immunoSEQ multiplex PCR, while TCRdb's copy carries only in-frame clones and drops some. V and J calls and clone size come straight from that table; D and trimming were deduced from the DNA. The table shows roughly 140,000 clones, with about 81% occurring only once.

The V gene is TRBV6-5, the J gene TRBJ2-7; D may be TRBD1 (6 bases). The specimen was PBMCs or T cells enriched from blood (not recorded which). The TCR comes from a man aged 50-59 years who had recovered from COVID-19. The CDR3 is CASSYEDRPYEQYF. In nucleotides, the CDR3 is TGTGCCAGCAGTTACGAGGACAGACCCTACGAGCAGTACTTC.